This T cell receptor (beta chain) comes out of a study of blood T cell repertoires in COVID-19. Study context: The samples span acute and convalescent COVID-19 from the United States, Italy and Spain. Sources were T cells, B-cell-depleted T cells, or PBMCs; the material itself was cDNA or gDNA.

The J segment lost 5 bases and the V segment lost 9 bases, leaving 13 bases of the junction unmatched. In germline, CDR1 is LNHDA, CDR2 SQIVND (reference sequence). This CDR3 is 15 amino acids long. Participants' own reports of clinical history determined their cohort assignment. In the source study's methods: Amplified reference gene primers provided the basis for estimating nucleated cell counts. Method: immunoSEQ multiplex PCR; TCRdb's copy keeps in-frame clones and lacks some. That table is the source of V, J and clone size, and D and trimming were worked out from the DNA. Here the sample spans roughly 250,000 clones, around 90% being singletons.

The chain uses TRBV19 and TRBJ2-5, with 9 bases aligning to TRBD1. The clonotype was recovered from a woman in her twenties or thirties with acute COVID-19. The sample comprised PBMCs or T cells enriched from blood (not recorded which). The CDR3 loop reads CASGQPGQGGETQYF. Written as DNA, the CDR3 is TGTGCCAGCGGCCAGCCGGGACAGGGTGGGGAGACCCAGTACTTC. Using reference TRBV19 and TRBJ2-5 for the parts outside the CDR3, the full variable domain is DGGITQSPKYLFRKEGQNVTLSCEQNLNHDAMYWYRQDPGQGLRLIYYSQIVNDFQKGDIAEGYSVSREKKESFPLTVTSAQKNPTAFYLCASGQPGQGGETQYFGPGTRLLVL.